Each of the 18 T cell receptor beta chains below was sequenced from the same sample in a study of blood T cell repertoires in COVID-19. Only in-frame clones appear in the TCRdb table, and some are missing; sequencing was by immunoSEQ multiplex PCR. This table holds 180,000 or so clones, over 80% found once. The sequenced sample was PBMCs or T cells enriched from blood (not recorded which). The receptors stem from a woman aged 60-75 years who had recovered from COVID-19.

The chain is built from TRBV5-1 and TRBJ2-1, with TRBD2 as a possible D gene (6 bases). Germline loops: CDR1 SGHRS, CDR2 YFSETQ. CDR3 size: 16 residues. V gave up 3 bases and J gave up 0 bases, with 13 bases separating them. Here the CDR3 DNA reads TGCGCCAGCAGCTGGGACCAGGGAGGCTCCTACAATGAGCAGTTCTTC. Its translation: CASSWDQGGSYNEQFF. The whole variable domain, filled in from reference TRBV5-1 and TRBJ2-1, reads KAGVTQTPRYLIKTRGQQVTLSCSPISGHRSVSWYQQTPGQGLQFLFEYFSETQRNKGNFPGRFSGRQFSNSRSEMNVSTLELGDSALYLCASSWDQGGSYNEQFFGPGTRLTVL.

The V and J genes are TRBV2 and TRBJ2-5; weak D call: TRBD2 (6 bases). In germline, CDR1 is SNHLY, CDR2 FYNNEI. V dropped 3 bases and J dropped 2 bases, with 10 bases sitting between them. The CDR3 is 14 residues long. The CDR3: CASSESSGQETQYF. Here the CDR3 DNA reads TGTGCCAGCAGTGAGTCCAGCGGGCAAGAGACCCAGTACTTC. Full variable domain (missing parts from reference TRBV2 and TRBJ2-5): EPEVTQTPSHQVTQMGQEVILRCVPISNHLYFYWYRQILGQKVEFLVSFYNNEISEKSEIFDDQFSVERPDGSNFTLKIRSTKLEDSAMYFCASSESSGQETQYFGPGTRLLVL.

The chain's CDR3 is CASSPGQVLNQPQHF. CDR3 in DNA: TGTGCCAGCTCCCCGGGACAGGTACTAAATCAGCCCCAGCATTTT. This chain uses TRBV18 with TRBJ1-5, with 8 bases aligning to TRBD1. The CDR3 length is 15 residues. Trimming removed 6 bases from V and 4 bases from J; junction bases left unmatched: 8. CDR1 KGHSH and CDR2 LQKENI come from the germline V gene.

The chain uses TRBV2 and TRBJ1-2; TRBD1 aligns across 10 bases. From germline, CDR1 is SNHLY and CDR2 FYNNEI. Unmatched junction bases numbered 2, after V lost 6 bases and J lost 1 base. The CDR3 is 14 residues long. The CDR3: CASRTGGGNYGYTF. The CDR3 DNA reads as TGTGCCAGCAGGACAGGGGGCGGTAACTATGGCTACACCTTC.

This clone occurred once. CDR3 in DNA: TGTGCCAGCAGCTCGGCAGGGGGCGCCAGCACAGATACGCAGTATTTT. Its translation: CASSSAGGASTDTQYF. The rearrangement uses TRBV5-4 and TRBJ2-3; 8 bases align to TRBD1. Trimming at V came to 3 bases and at J to 0 bases, leaving 6 bases not matched to a gene. The CDR3 is made up of 16 amino acids. CDR1 and CDR2 (germline): SGHNT, YYREEE (reference sequence).

This CDR3 is CASSDRGPGGYTF. CDR3 sequence (DNA): TGTGCCAGCAGCGACAGGGGGCCCGGAGGCTACACCTTC. The V gene is TRBV25-1, the J gene TRBJ1-2; TRBD1 agrees at 10 bases. Germline assignment: CDR1 MGHDK and CDR2 SYGVNS. V dropped 6 bases and J dropped 8; count of bases not matched to a gene: 6. This CDR3 contains 13 residues.

V gene TRBV24-1 combines with J gene TRBJ2-3; D remains unclear. The CDR3 is made up of 15 amino acids. The germline gives CDR1 KGHDR, CDR2 SFDVKD. V was cut by 1 base and J by 2 bases, with 9 bases left in between. CDR3 amino acids: CATSDFAGITDTQYF. CDR3 coding DNA: TGTGCCACCAGTGATTTTGCAGGTATCACAGATACGCAGTATTTT.

The chain carries TRBV5-1 and TRBJ1-6; a possible D gene is TRBD1 (6 bases). This CDR3 spans 14 amino acids. Deletions cut 10 bases from V and 9 bases from J, with 20 bases between. Germline-derived CDR1 and CDR2 are SGHRS and YFSETQ. The CDR3 loop is CALSSRGDLSPLHF. The CDR3, as DNA: TGCGCCCTTTCATCCAGGGGTGACCTTTCACCCCTCCACTTT.

Points on this clone: Other nucleotide sequences in the sample specify the same CDR3. This chain joins TRBV28 and TRBJ2-7; 14 bases fit TRBD2. Germline V gene sequence: CDR1 MDHEN, CDR2 SYDVKM. The V and J ends lost 4 bases and 2 bases, in that order; junction bases with no gene match: 4. CDR3 size: 16 residues. CDR3 sequence: CASSSPTSGRAYEQYF. CDR3 DNA sequence: TGTGCCAGCAGTTCCCCGACTAGCGGGAGGGCCTACGAGCAGTACTTC.

The V and J genes are TRBV11-2 and TRBJ1-3; D is unresolved. Germline V gives CDR1 SGHAT, CDR2 FQNNGV. The CDR3 has 13 amino acids. Trimming took 5 bases from V and 2 from J, leaving 7 bases between them. CDR3 coding DNA: TGTGCCAGCAGCCCCCAGGCTGGAAACACCATATATTTT. Amino acid sequence: CASSPQAGNTIYF.

This chain uses TRBV9 with TRBJ1-2, with TRBD1 identical over 8 bases. The CDR3 runs to 15 residues. V trimming: 0 bases; J trimming: 4 bases; junction bases outside the gene matches: 5. The germline V gene has CDR1 SGDLS and CDR2 YYNGEE. CDR3 sequence (DNA): TGTGCCAGCAGCGTAGCCCCCGGGACAGGCTATGGCTACACCTTC. As protein: CASSVAPGTGYGYTF.

The chain uses TRBV7-9 and TRBJ1-2; 11 nucleotides line up with TRBD1. This CDR3 is built from 14 residues. V lost 3 bases and J lost 7; bases outside the gene matches: 4. Germline CDR1 reads SEHNR; CDR2 reads FQNEAQ (reference sequence). The CDR3 DNA reads TGTGCCAGCAGCTTGGGGACAGGGGGAAGTGGCTACACCTTC. It yields the protein CASSLGTGGSGYTF.

The chain carries TRBV27 and TRBJ2-7; TRBD2 matches 13 bases. This CDR3 has 16 amino acids. Germline CDR1 and CDR2: MNHEY and SMNVEV (reference sequence). The trim removed 5 bases at V and 4 bases at J, leaving 8 bases unmatched. This CDR3 is CASSPTRLAGGYEQYF. Written as DNA, the CDR3 is TGTGCCAGCAGTCCTACCCGACTAGCGGGAGGATACGAGCAGTACTTC.

This clone was seen only a few times. V usage is TRBV5-1 and J usage is TRBJ2-1, with 12 positions matching TRBD1. J lost 7 bases, V lost 4 bases, and 3 bases had no gene match. This CDR3 contains 14 residues. Germline V gene data show CDR1 as SGHRS and CDR2 as YFSETQ. Here the CDR3 reads CASSPGQGANEQFF. CDR3 bases: TGCGCCAGCAGCCCGGGACAGGGGGCAAATGAGCAGTTCTTC.

The chain links TRBV24-1 to TRBJ2-2, with TRBD1 identical over 9 bases. This CDR3 is built from 14 residues. The germline CDR1 and CDR2 sequences are KGHDR and SFDVKD. Trimming took 4 bases from V and 8 from J; bases not matched to a gene: 4. In DNA form, the CDR3 reads TGTGCCACCAGTGACCCGGGACAGGGAGGGGAGCTGTTTTTT. Encoded protein: CATSDPGQGGELFF.

This rearrangement joins TRBV30 to TRBJ2-1; 11 bases fit TRBD1. The CDR3 covers 17 residues. After removal of 3 bases from V and 12 bases from J, the junction contained 19 bases not matched to a gene. CDR1 and CDR2 (germline): GTSNPN, SVGIG (reference sequence). The chain's CDR3 is CAWSRGQGDRGKRGQFF. The DNA of the CDR3 is TGTGCCTGGAGCCGAGGTCAAGGGGACAGGGGGAAGAGGGGGCAGTTCTTC.

This clone turned up a few times. Additional DNA sequences in this sample encode the identical CDR3. The J gene is TRBJ2-3, the V gene TRBV18; TRBD1 matches at 9 bases. Germline V gene data show CDR1 as KGHSH and CDR2 as LQKENI. CDR3 length: 15 amino acids. After removal of 6 bases from V and 4 bases from J, the junction contained 8 bases not matched to a gene. CDR3 DNA sequence: TGTGCCAGCTCGCCTCCGGGACAGGGCTCAGATACGCAGTATTTT. It encodes CASSPPGQGSDTQYF.

The V call is TRBV3-1 (or the pseudogene TRBV3-2), the J call TRBJ2-7; 7 nucleotides line up with TRBD2. The CDR3 consists of 15 residues. Per germline, CDR1 LGHDT and CDR2 YNNKEL (reference sequence). Trimming took 3 bases from V and 2 from J; bases not matched to a gene: 7. The CDR3 DNA follows: TGTGCCAGCAGCCATGCGGGAGCGGGTCCCTACGAGCAGTACTTC. Protein: CASSHAGAGPYEQYF.